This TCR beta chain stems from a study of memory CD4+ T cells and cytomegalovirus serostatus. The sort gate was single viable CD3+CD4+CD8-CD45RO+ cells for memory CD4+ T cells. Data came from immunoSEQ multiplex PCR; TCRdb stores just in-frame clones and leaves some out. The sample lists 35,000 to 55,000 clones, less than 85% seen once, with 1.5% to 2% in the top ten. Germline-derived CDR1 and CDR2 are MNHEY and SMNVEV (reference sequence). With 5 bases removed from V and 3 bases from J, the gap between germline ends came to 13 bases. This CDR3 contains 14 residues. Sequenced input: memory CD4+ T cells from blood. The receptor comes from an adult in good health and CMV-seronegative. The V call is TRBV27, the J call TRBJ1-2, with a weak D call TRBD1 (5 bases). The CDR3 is CASSARAEHYGYTF. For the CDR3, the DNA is TGTGCCAGCAGTGCCAGGGCAGAGCACTATGGCTACACCTTC.